This T cell receptor beta chain was obtained from a study of cytomegalovirus exposure and HLA in healthy donors. Profiling relied on immunoSEQ multiplex PCR, and the TCRdb table lists in-frame clones only, not all of them. Found here are about 200,000 clones, around 90% of them singletons; the top ten hold approximately 2%. The origin of this receptor is a woman aged 18-29 years in good health and CMV-seropositive. Material: PBMCs.

This chain's CDR3 is CASRTRGLTYEQYF. Written as DNA, the CDR3 is TGTGCCAGCAGGACGCGGGGTCTTACCTACGAGCAGTACTTC. The chain joins TRBV25-1 to TRBJ2-7, with D possibly being TRBD2 (6 bases). CDR1 is MGHDK and CDR2 is SYGVNS in the germline V gene. The CDR3 is made up of 14 amino acids. Trimming cost V 6 bases and J 2 bases, with 14 bases left between them.